The rows below give T cell receptor beta chains drawn from one sample of a study of shared clonotypes between healthy human individuals. The repertoire was sequenced with immunoSEQ multiplex PCR; TCRdb's copy has only in-frame clones and lacks some. The repertoire holds millions of clones, with just over 90% as singletons. The sample was naive CD4+ T cells sorted from blood. These receptors originate from a young man in good health. CDR3s include the opening cysteine and the closing phenylalanine or tryptophan. The D gene is left open where the match is weak. Size tells how often a clone was seen (once, few, many) or the class of an expanded clone, and some rows leave it out.

cdr3_aa,cdr3_nt,cdr3_length,d_call,j_call,v_call,clone_size
CASRAGGPSYNEQFF,TGTGCCAGCCGAGCGGGAGGCCCCTCCTACAATGAGCAGTTCTTC,15,TRBD2,TRBJ2-1,TRBV6-6,-
CAWSDRTAIFYGYTF,TGTGCCTGGAGTGACCGGACAGCGATCTTCTATGGCTACACCTTC,15,-,TRBJ1-2,TRBV30,-
CASSIGQGRGEQYF,TGTGCCAGTAGTATAGGCCAGGGAAGGGGCGAGCAGTACTTC,14,-,TRBJ2-7,TRBV19,once
CAWSLGDRGEEKLFF,TGTGCCTGGAGTCTGGGGGACAGGGGAGAGGAAAAACTGTTTTTT,15,TRBD1,TRBJ1-4,TRBV30,few
CASTAATTDTQYF,TGTGCCAGCACAGCGGCAACCACAGATACGCAGTATTTT,13,-,TRBJ2-3,TRBV6-5,-
CASGVTGGGNSPLHF,TGCGCCAGCGGGGTGACAGGGGGGGGTAATTCACCCCTCCACTTT,15,TRBD1,TRBJ1-6,TRBV10-2,-
CASKLAGVGDTQYF,TGTGCCAGTAAGCTAGCGGGGGTAGGAGATACGCAGTATTTT,14,TRBD2,TRBJ2-3,TRBV6-1,-
CASSGGAGETGELFF,TGTGCCAGCAGTGGGGGTGCGGGAGAGACCGGGGAGCTGTTTTTT,15,TRBD2,TRBJ2-2,TRBV5-6,-
CASSESTAGNEKLFF,TGCGCCAGCAGTGAGTCGACGGCGGGGAATGAAAAACTGTTTTTT,15,-,TRBJ1-4,TRBV10-1,-
CASSYSTGTTTEAFF,TGTGCCAGCAGTTACTCGACAGGGACGACCACTGAAGCTTTCTTT,15,TRBD1,TRBJ1-1,TRBV6-5,-
CSVDLQGTEAFF,TGCAGCGTTGATCTACAGGGTACTGAAGCTTTCTTT,12,-,TRBJ1-1,TRBV29-1,few
CASSWGTGANVLTF,TGTGCCAGTAGCTGGGGTACTGGGGCCAACGTCCTGACTTTC,14,-,TRBJ2-6,TRBV19,once
CASRDRGLFNYGYTF,TGTGCCAGCAGGGACAGGGGCCTCTTTAACTATGGCTACACCTTC,15,TRBD1,TRBJ1-2,TRBV6-1,-
CASSQDPWAGGSPLHF,TGTGCCAGCAGCCAAGATCCCTGGGCAGGGGGATCACCCCTCCACTTT,16,TRBD1,TRBJ1-6,TRBV14,-
CASSERLAGSEETQYF,TGTGCCAGCAGCGAAAGACTAGCGGGAAGTGAAGAGACCCAGTACTTC,16,TRBD2,TRBJ2-5,TRBV7-9,-
CASSQETGWTEAFF,TGCGCCAGCAGCCAAGAAACAGGGTGGACTGAAGCTTTCTTT,14,-,TRBJ1-1,TRBV4-1,-
CASSLGRALDEQFF,TGCGCCAGCAGCTTGGGCCGGGCCCTAGATGAGCAGTTCTTC,14,-,TRBJ2-1,TRBV5-1,-
CAISDTRGVREQYF,TGTGCCATCAGTGATACCAGGGGTGTCCGCGAGCAGTACTTC,14,-,TRBJ2-7,TRBV10-3,-
CAISEGTSGYNEQFF,TGTGCCATCAGTGAAGGGACTAGCGGATACAATGAGCAGTTCTTC,15,TRBD2,TRBJ2-1,TRBV10-3,-